One and the same sample provided the 14 T cell receptor beta chains below, sequenced in a study of blood T cells in healthy people across ages (dated by TCRdb to 2015 to 2017). Receptor amplification or capture employed 5' RACE. The sequencer was an Illumina HiSeq 2500. A second PCR of roughly 7 to 11 cycles was run with a J-beta primer mix and a sample-barcoded 5' primer. TCRdb redid the processing of the public reads, applying fastp at Q25 and MiXCR, and retained in-frame beta chains. Each record represents a unique CDR3 protein, reported with the most common genes and DNA among its rows. The sample records about 1.6 million distinct CDR3 sequences, about 31% of which are singletons. The ten largest clones take up approximately 10% of the sample. The specimen was blood. The receptors here all came from a woman aged 30 to 39 in good health.

The chain joins TRBV11-2 to TRBJ2-3; TRBD2 matches at 14 bases. The CDR3 totals 19 residues. The germline V gene encodes CDR1 SGHAT and CDR2 FQNNGV. The J segment lost 5 bases and the V segment lost 3 bases, leaving 13 bases of the junction unmatched. The CDR3, as DNA: TGTGCCAGCAGCTTCTCCGGGACTAGCGGGGGTCTTTCTGGAGATACGCAGTATTTT. Translating gives CASSFSGTSGGLSGDTQYF.

The CDR3 DNA reads TGCGCCAGCAGCCAAGGGGCGGGGATGAACACTGAAGCTTTCTTT. It translates to CASSQGAGMNTEAFF. V and J are TRBV4-1 and TRBJ1-1; no reliable D call. CDR3 size: 15 residues. V lost 1 base, J lost 0 bases, and 9 bases lay in between. CDR1 MGHRA and CDR2 YSYEKL come from the germline V gene.

This CDR3 reads CASSSGTESIGNYGYTF. The CDR3 DNA sequence: TGTGCCAGCAGTTCTGGGACAGAATCAATCGGTAACTATGGCTACACCTTC. The chain uses TRBV27 and TRBJ1-2; 7 bases are a match to TRBD1. The length of the CDR3 is 17 residues. Germline-derived CDR1 and CDR2 are MNHEY and SMNVEV (reference sequence). V lost 4 bases and J lost 1; bases outside the gene matches: 12.

The sample holds many counts of this clonotype. The chain has TRBV4-1 and TRBJ2-7; 13 bases line up with TRBD2. The germline V gene has CDR1 MGHRA and CDR2 YSYEKL. The CDR3 extends over 19 amino acids. J lost 7 bases, V lost 2 bases, and 17 bases had no gene match. CDR3 protein: CASSQWVELAGGPVSEQYF. In DNA form, the CDR3 reads TGCGCCAGCAGCCAATGGGTGGAACTAGCGGGAGGGCCGGTGTCTGAGCAGTACTTC.

This clonotype came up a few times. The V gene is TRBV28, the J gene TRBJ2-5; D is unclear. CDR3 length: 15 amino acids. Looked up from germline, CDR1 is MDHEN and CDR2 is SYDVKM. The V and J ends lost 3 bases and 1 base respectively, with 12 bases between them. The CDR3 coding sequence is TGTGCCAGCAGTTTCCGGGCGCGGTCCCAAGAGACCCAGTACTTC. It encodes CASSFRARSQETQYF.

Worth noting for this clonotype: A junction end diverges from the germline sequence, so it may reflect a read error. The chain links TRBV27 to TRBJ1-1; 10 positions match TRBD1. CDR3 size: 15 residues. Germline lookup yields CDR1 MNHEY and CDR2 SMNVEV (reference sequence). Here the CDR3 reads CASSQGTGANTEAFF. As DNA, the CDR3 is TGTGCCAGCAGTCAAGGGACAGGGGCGAACACTGAAGCCTTCTTT.

In regard to this clonotype: A read error is possible here, since a much larger clone lies one base away. This chain connects TRBV7-9 to TRBJ2-5, with unresolved D. Between the trimmed V and J ends, which lost 7 bases and 3 bases, there was a span of 12 bases. From germline, CDR1 is SEHNR and CDR2 FQNEAQ (reference sequence). The CDR3 sequence is 13 residues long. Here the CDR3 reads CASIPWGKETQYF. The CDR3 bases are TGTGCCAGCATCCCCTGGGGAAAAGAGACCCAGTACTTC.

A remark on this clonotype: One end of the junction is discordant with germline, which a read error may explain. This sequence joins TRBV7-3 and TRBJ2-5; D gene unclear. Germline CDR1 is SGHTA and CDR2 is FQGTGA. The CDR3 has 13 amino acids. The CDR3 DNA sequence: TGTGCCAGCAGCTTAACCCCTCAAGAGACCCAGCACTTC. Protein sequence: CASSLTPQETQHF.

This clonotype came up a few times. The rearrangement links TRBV6-1 to TRBJ1-5; tentative D call: TRBD1 (5 bases). CDR1 and CDR2 (germline): MNHNS, SASEGT. Trimming stripped 6 bases from V and 5 bases from J, with 23 bases between. This CDR3 is 17 amino acids long. The CDR3 protein is CASSGAVGRAAHQPQHF. The CDR3 coding sequence is TGTGCCAGCAGCGGGGCAGTCGGGAGGGCTGCTCATCAGCCCCAGCATTTT.

In this sample, this clonotype turned up a few times. The gene calls are TRBV20-1 and TRBJ2-3; D tentatively fits TRBD1 or TRBD2 (5 bases each). The CDR3 totals 18 residues. V shed 5 bases and J shed 1 base, with 25 bases lying between them. Per germline, CDR1 DFQATT and CDR2 SNEGSKA (reference sequence). CDR3 sequence reads: CSADNLAPRVGGTDTQYF. CDR3 nucleotide sequence: TGCAGTGCTGACAACTTAGCGCCGAGAGTGGGGGGCACAGATACGCAGTATTTT.

On this clonotype itself: Germline is not matched at one junction end, which may reflect a read error. The chain employs TRBV6-5 and TRBJ2-5; maybe TRBD2 (6 bases). Gene TRBJ2-7 matches the end of the DNA better, so the J call may be wrong. Germline lookup yields CDR1 MNHEY and CDR2 SVGAGI. CDR3 length equals 11 residues. DNA for the CDR3: TGTACCAGCAGTTACGGGGGCGAGCAGTACTTC. Its translation is CTSSYGGEQYF.

This clonotype was seen more than once but under ten times. A much larger clone is a single base away; this may be a read error. J is TRBJ2-7 and V is TRBV20-1; no firm D call. The CDR3 consists of 11 residues. The germline CDR1 and CDR2 sequences are DFQATT and SNEGSKA (reference sequence). CDR3 sequence: CSAQVSYKQYF. The CDR3 bases are TGCAGTGCACAAGTCTCCTACAAGCAGTACTTC.

With regard to this clonotype: A much larger clone differs by one base, so this may be a read error. The chain carries TRBV20-1 and TRBJ2-7; possibly TRBD2 for D (5 bases). Germline V gives CDR1 DFQATT, CDR2 SNEGSKA (reference sequence). The CDR3 extends over 17 amino acids. The germline V and J ends were trimmed by 0 bases and 10 bases, with 28 bases remaining between them. DNA for the CDR3: TGCAGTGCTAGAGATCGGAGGATCGGGCGAGGGCCAGAGGCCCAGTACTTC. Translation: CSARDRRIGRGPEAQYF.

J is TRBJ1-5 and V is TRBV3-1; D call uncertain. Germline V CDR1 and CDR2: LGHDT, YNNKEL (reference sequence). V gave up 0 bases and J gave up 6 bases, with 6 bases separating them. The CDR3 spans 13 residues. In nucleotides, the CDR3 is TGTGCCAGCAGCCAAGAAGACACTCAGCCCCAGCATTTT. It encodes CASSQEDTQPQHF.